These T cell receptor beta chains were read from a single sample in a study of blood T cells in healthy people across ages. From the 5' RACE reads, TCRdb called clonotypes with MiXCR, one entry per CDR3 protein. The table shows about 1.4 million distinct CDR3 sequences, with roughly 64% occurring only once. Input material: blood. The receptors were gathered from a man aged 18 to 30 in good health. Both conserved end residues are part of each CDR3. D genes are given only for firm matches. The listing skips clone size in some rows; elsewhere it reads once, few, many or a size class.

>TRBD2|14|TRBJ2-3|TRBV10-3|NA
TGTGCCATCAGTGAGTCCACTAGCGCCGATACGCAGTATTTT
CAISESTSADTQYF
>NA|15|TRBJ2-5|TRBV4-2|NA
TGTGCCAGCAGCCAAGAAGGGACACTCCAAGAGACCCAGTACTTC
CASSQEGTLQETQYF
>TRBD2|18|TRBJ2-3|TRBV4-3|NA
TGCGCCAGCAGCCAAGATCTCGGTCTAGCGGGGGGTACAGATACGCAGTATTTT
CASSQDLGLAGGTDTQYF
>TRBD2|17|TRBJ2-1|TRBV7-6|NA
TGTGCCAGCAGCTACCTCGGCGGGAGAACATCCTACAATGAGCAGTTCTTC
CASSYLGGRTSYNEQFF
>NA|14|TRBJ1-1|TRBV4-3|few
TGCGCCAGCAGCCAAGGGCGGGGATTGACTGAAGCTTTCTTT
CASSQGRGLTEAFF
>NA|11|TRBJ2-1|TRBV4-1|NA
TGCGCCGGCGGCCCCCTCAATGAGCAGTTCTTC
CAGGPLNEQFF
>NA|14|TRBJ2-5|TRBV27|NA
TGTGCCAGCAGTTCCCGGACATACCAAGAGACCCAGTACTTC
CASSSRTYQETQYF
>NA|13|TRBJ2-1|TRBV20-1|NA
TGCAGTGCTCGGGCTAGCGCCTACAATGAGCAGTTCTTC
CSARASAYNEQFF
>TRBD1|15|TRBJ1-1|TRBV6-5|NA
TGTGCCAGCAGACGACGTCGGACAGGGAACACTGAAGCTTTCTTT
CASRRRRTGNTEAFF
>TRBD2|16|TRBJ2-7|TRBV9|NA
TGTGCCAGCAGCGTAGACGGCGGGGGTATGTACAATGAGCAGTACTTC
CASSVDGGGMYNEQYF
>NA|14|TRBJ1-1|TRBV21-1|NA
TGTGCCAGCAGCGATGGACGGGGGAACGCTGAAGCTTTCTTT
CASSDGRGNAEAFF
>NA|16|TRBJ2-1|TRBV4-1|NA
TGCGCCAGCAGCCAAAATCCGGGACCCCAAGGGAATGAGCAGTTCTTC
CASSQNPGPQGNEQFF
>NA|13|TRBJ2-7|TRBV7-2|few
TGTGCCAGCAGCGGGGACTTTGCCTACGAGCAGTACTTC
CASSGDFAYEQYF
>NA|15|TRBJ2-5|TRBV12-3/TRBV12-4|NA
TGTGCCAGCAGTCCACGTGAAAGGGCGAGAGAGACCCAGTACTTC
CASSPRERARETQYF
>NA|15|TRBJ2-2|TRBV12-3/TRBV12-4|NA
TGTGCCAGCAGAATGACAGCGACAAACACCGGGGAGCTGTTTTTT
CASRMTATNTGELFF
>TRBD1|16|TRBJ2-7|TRBV10-3|few
TGTGCCATCAGTGAGTCCGGGGACAGGGCCATCAATTTGCAGTACTTC
CAISESGDRAINLQYF
>TRBD1|16|TRBJ2-7|TRBV20-1|once
TGCAGTGCTAGACCTTTTGACAGGGGTTTGTCCTACGAGCAGTACTTC
CSARPFDRGLSYEQYF
>TRBD1|17|TRBJ1-2|TRBV11-2|NA
TGTGTCAGCAGCTCTGCTTTTACCGGGACAGGGGGCCGGGGCTACACCTTC
CVSSSAFTGTGGRGYTF
>TRBD1|17|TRBJ2-3|TRBV5-1|NA
TGCGCCAGCAGCCCCGGGACAGTATCTACTAGCACAGATACGCAGTATTTT
CASSPGTVSTSTDTQYF
>NA|14|TRBJ2-2|TRBV28|NA
TGTGCCAGGGACACAGGTGGGGCGACTCGGGAGCTGTTTTTT
CARDTGGATRELFF
>NA|17|TRBJ2-7|TRBV10-1|NA
TGCGCCAGCAGTGAGGGCTCGACAGGGAGGAGCTCCTACGAGCAGTACTTC
CASSEGSTGRSSYEQYF
>NA|13|TRBJ2-5|TRBV5-1|NA
TGCGCCAGCAGCTTGGCTAGGAAAGAGACCCAGTACTTC
CASSLARKETQYF
>NA|12|TRBJ2-1|TRBV7-2|few
TGTGCCAGCAGCACCCGGGCAACCTTGGGGTTCTTC
CASSTRATLGFF
>NA|15|TRBJ1-2|TRBV4-3|once
TGCGCCAGCAGCCCAGCGGGGAAGCCTATGGAAGGCTACACCTTC
CASSPAGKPMEGYTF
>TRBD2|16|TRBJ2-1|TRBV20-1|NA
TGCAGTGCTTCAGGACTAGCGGGAGTGTCCTACAATGAGCAGTTCTTC
CSASGLAGVSYNEQFF
>NA|15|TRBJ2-3|TRBV20-1|NA
TGCAGTGCTAGCGAGGTGGGACTTCCCACATATACGCAGTATTTT
CSASEVGLPTYTQYF
>NA|13|TRBJ2-7|TRBV9|once
TGTGCCAGCAGCGTAGGGAAGGACAGCGAGCAGTACTTC
CASSVGKDSEQYF
>NA|15|TRBJ2-1|TRBV7-9|few
TGTGCCAGCGGAGCGGTACCGGGCGTGGACAATGAGCAGTTCTTC
CASGAVPGVDNEQFF
>NA|13|TRBJ1-1|TRBV15|once
TGTGCCACCAGTACGTCGTCGTGGACTGAAGCTTTCTTT
CATSTSSWTEAFF
>NA|12|TRBJ1-2|TRBV20-1|NA
TGCAGTGCGATACAGAGGGGGGATGGCTACACCTTC
CSAIQRGDGYTF
>NA|14|TRBJ1-4|TRBV11-2|NA
TGTGCCAGCAGTCGCAGGGATTTTAATGAAAAACTGTTTTTT
CASSRRDFNEKLFF
>NA|13|TRBJ2-3|TRBV10-2|NA
TGCGCCAGCAGTGGGGCGCGCACAGATACGCAGTATTTT
CASSGARTDTQYF
>TRBD1|15|TRBJ2-4|TRBV7-2|NA
TGTGCCAGCTCTAAGACCGGGACAGGGTATAGCCTTCAGTACTTC
CASSKTGTGYSLQYF
>NA|13|TRBJ2-2|TRBV29-1|NA
TGCAGCGTCGACCCAATGAACGCCGGGGAGCTGTTTTTT
CSVDPMNAGELFF
>NA|11|TRBJ2-1|TRBV6-5|NA
TGTGCCAGCAGTTACAGCAATCTACAGTTCTTC
CASSYSNLQFF
>NA|14|TRBJ2-2|TRBV29-1|NA
TGCAGCGTTGCTGGCAGGGCGAACACCGGGGAGCTGTTTTTT
CSVAGRANTGELFF
>TRBD1|15|TRBJ1-6|TRBV2|NA
TGTGCCAGCAGGGGACAGGGGGAAGGATATTCACCCCTCCACTTT
CASRGQGEGYSPLHF
>TRBD2|18|TRBJ2-3|TRBV6-5|NA
TGTGCCAGCAGTTACTCTAGACTAGCGGGAGCTAGCACAGATACGCAGTATTTT
CASSYSRLAGASTDTQYF
>NA|19|TRBJ1-5|TRBV4-3|NA
TGCGCCAGCAGCCAAGAATGGGAACTTCGGGGACGTCGCAATCAGCCCCAGCATTTT
CASSQEWELRGRRNQPQHF
>TRBD1|12|TRBJ1-2|TRBV10-3|few
TGTGCCATCAGGACAGGGGCTCGGGGCTACACCTTC
CAIRTGARGYTF
>TRBD1|16|TRBJ2-3|TRBV20-1|once
TGCAGTGCTAGTAACTCCGGGACAGGCCTATCAGATACGCAGTATTTT
CSASNSGTGLSDTQYF
>TRBD2|15|TRBJ2-7|TRBV12-3/TRBV12-4|NA
TGTGCCAGCAGTACGGGACTAGGGGGTTACAATGAGCAGTACTTC
CASSTGLGGYNEQYF
>NA|17|TRBJ1-1|TRBV15|NA
TGTGCCACCAGCAGAGTTTCATTCGAAGCCCTTGGCACTGAAGCTTTCTTT
CATSRVSFEALGTEAFF
>TRBD1|16|TRBJ2-2|TRBV6-1|NA
TGTGCCAGCAGGGACCGGGACAGGGGAGGAACCGGGAAGCTGTTTTTT
CASRDRDRGGTGKLFF
>NA|16|TRBJ2-1|TRBV15|NA
TGTGCCACCAGCAGAGATAGACGGGCTCAGACCAATGAGCAGTTCTTC
CATSRDRRAQTNEQFF
>TRBD1|14|TRBJ1-6|TRBV4-3|NA
TGCGCCAGCAGCCGACAGGGTTCAGATTCACCCCTCCACTTT
CASSRQGSDSPLHF
>NA|15|TRBJ2-3|TRBV12-3/TRBV12-4|NA
TGTGCCAGCAGCCAGGGGGGGGTAAGCACAGATACGCAGTATTTT
CASSQGGVSTDTQYF
>TRBD1|14|TRBJ2-1|TRBV6-5|NA
TGTGCCAGCAGTCAAGGACAGGGGCTCAATGAGCAGTTCTTC
CASSQGQGLNEQFF
>TRBD2|15|TRBJ2-4|TRBV7-8|few
TGTGCCAGCAGCCACTTTTCCCTAGCGGGAGTGGAGCAGTACTTC
CASSHFSLAGVEQYF
>NA|13|TRBJ2-5|TRBV25-1|NA
TGTGCCAGCAGTGAGGGGGGCCAAGAGACCCAGTACTTC
CASSEGGQETQYF
>NA|14|TRBJ1-4|TRBV5-1|NA
TGCGCCAGCAGGGGGGCCAGCACTAATGAAAAACTGTTTTTT
CASRGASTNEKLFF
>TRBD1|15|TRBJ2-1|TRBV20-1|once
TGCAGTGCTACGACCGGGGACAGGGTAGGCAATGAGCAGTTCTTC
CSATTGDRVGNEQFF
>NA|11|TRBJ2-7|TRBV7-9|few
TGTGCCAGCAGCCTTAAGGGCGAGCAGTACTTC
CASSLKGEQYF
>NA|17|TRBJ2-5|TRBV27|once
TGTGCCAGCAGTTCGGGACTCTCCACGGCCTTCCAAGAGACCCAGTACTTC
CASSSGLSTAFQETQYF
>TRBD1|17|TRBJ2-4|TRBV5-1|NA
TGCGCCAGCAGCTTCACACAGGGGAACGCAGCCAAAAACATTCAGTACTTC
CASSFTQGNAAKNIQYF
>NA|13|TRBJ1-2|TRBV27|few
TGTGCCAGCAGTGTATCCGGGGGCTATGGCTACACCTTC
CASSVSGGYGYTF
>NA|13|TRBJ2-1|TRBV12-3/TRBV12-4|few
TGTGCCAGCACGGACGGGATTGACAATGAGCAGTTCTTC
CASTDGIDNEQFF